This T cell receptor beta chain was sequenced for a study of CD8 T cells in Susac syndrome. This CDR3 has 15 amino acids. The germline CDR1 and CDR2 sequences are SGHNT and YYREEE (reference sequence). Trimming removed 4 bases from V and 3 bases from J, with 17 bases in between. Each Susac syndrome patient had definite or probable disease by recently defined criteria. Negative magnetic isolation gave CD8+ and CD4+ cells; FACS enriched CD8+ TEMRA. Random hexamers were used to reverse transcribe an amount of roughly 0.5 to 1 ug RNA. Amplification of the TCR beta CDR3 was carried out by immunoSEQ multiplex PCR, which spanned a total of 54 Vbeta and 13 Jbeta segments. MiXCR, run by TCRdb on the immunoSEQ multiplex PCR reads, gives a single entry per CDR3 protein. The data contain some 150,000 distinct CDR3 sequences, 95% of them singletons. Concerning this clonotype: What it recognizes is unknown.

Study findings and constraints: Repertoires of Susac syndrome CD4+ T cells lacked clonal expansion.

The sample was CD4+ T cells from PBMCs. This clonotype was sampled from a human donor with Susac syndrome. The chain is built from TRBV5-4 and TRBJ2-7; D could derive from TRBD1 or TRBD2 (5 bases each). The DNA of the CDR3 is TGTGCCAGCAGCGCCCGGGACGGAACCCACTACGAGCAGTACTTC. Its translation is CASSARDGTHYEQYF.